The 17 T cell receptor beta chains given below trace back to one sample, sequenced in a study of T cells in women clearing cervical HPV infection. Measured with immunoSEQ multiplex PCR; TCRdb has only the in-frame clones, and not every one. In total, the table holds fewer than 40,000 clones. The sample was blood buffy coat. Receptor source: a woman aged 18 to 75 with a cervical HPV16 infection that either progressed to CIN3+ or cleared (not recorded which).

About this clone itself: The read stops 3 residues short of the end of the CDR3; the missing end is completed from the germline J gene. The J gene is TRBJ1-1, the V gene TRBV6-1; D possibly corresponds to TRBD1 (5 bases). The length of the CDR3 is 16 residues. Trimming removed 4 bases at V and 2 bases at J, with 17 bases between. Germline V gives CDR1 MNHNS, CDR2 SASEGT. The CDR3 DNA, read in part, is TGTGCCAGCAGTGGACATACAGGTACGGGTAACACTGAA. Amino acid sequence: CASSGHTGTGNTE. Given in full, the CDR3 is CASSGHTGTGNTEAFF.

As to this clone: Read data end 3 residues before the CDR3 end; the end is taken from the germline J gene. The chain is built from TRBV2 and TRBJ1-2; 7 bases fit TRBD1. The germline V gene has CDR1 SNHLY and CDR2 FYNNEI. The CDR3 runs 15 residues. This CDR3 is CASSGTSGGTDTYTF. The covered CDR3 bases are TGTGCCAGCAGTGGTACTAGCGGGGGGACAGATACC.

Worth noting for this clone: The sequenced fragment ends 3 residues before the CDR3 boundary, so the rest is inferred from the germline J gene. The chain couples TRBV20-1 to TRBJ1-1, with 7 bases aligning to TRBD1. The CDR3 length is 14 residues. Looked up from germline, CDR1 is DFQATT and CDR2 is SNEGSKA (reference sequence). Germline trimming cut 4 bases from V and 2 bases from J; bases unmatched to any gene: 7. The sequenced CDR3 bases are TGCAGTGCTACGGAGGGACAGACCAACACTGAA. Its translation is CSATEGQTNTE. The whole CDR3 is CSATEGQTNTEAFF.

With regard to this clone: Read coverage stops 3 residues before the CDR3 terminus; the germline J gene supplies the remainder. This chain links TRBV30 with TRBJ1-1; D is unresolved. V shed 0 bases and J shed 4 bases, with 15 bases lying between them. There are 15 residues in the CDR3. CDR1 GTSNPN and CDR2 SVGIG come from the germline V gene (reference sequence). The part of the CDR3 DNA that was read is TGTGCCTGGAGTGTAAGTCACGGCAGGTTCACTGAA. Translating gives CAWSVSHGRFTE. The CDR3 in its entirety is CAWSVSHGRFTEAFF. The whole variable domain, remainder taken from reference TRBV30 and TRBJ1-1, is SQTIHQWPATLVQPVGSPLSLECTVEGTSNPNLYWYRQAAGRGLQLLFYSVGIGQISSEVPQNLSASRPQDRQFILSSKKLLLSDSGFYLCAWSVSHGRFTEAFFGQGTRLTVV.

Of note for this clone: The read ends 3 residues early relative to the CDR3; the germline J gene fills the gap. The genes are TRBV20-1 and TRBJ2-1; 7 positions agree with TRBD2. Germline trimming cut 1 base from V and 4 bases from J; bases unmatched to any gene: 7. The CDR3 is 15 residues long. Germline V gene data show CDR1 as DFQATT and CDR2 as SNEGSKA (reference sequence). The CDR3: CSARAAGVRYNEQFF. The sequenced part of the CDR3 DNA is TGCAGTGCTAGAGCCGCGGGAGTTCGGTACAATGAG.

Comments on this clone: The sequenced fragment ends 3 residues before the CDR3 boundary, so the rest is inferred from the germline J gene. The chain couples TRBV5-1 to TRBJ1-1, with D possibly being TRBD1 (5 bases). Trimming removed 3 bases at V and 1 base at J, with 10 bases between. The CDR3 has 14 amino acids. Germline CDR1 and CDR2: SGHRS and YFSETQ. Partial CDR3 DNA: TGCGCCAGCAGCTGGGGGGTGACGAACACTGAA. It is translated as CASSWGVTNTE. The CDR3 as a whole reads CASSWGVTNTEAFF. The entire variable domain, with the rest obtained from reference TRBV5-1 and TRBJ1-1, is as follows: KAGVTQTPRYLIKTRGQQVTLSCSPISGHRSVSWYQQTPGQGLQFLFEYFSETQRNKGNFPGRFSGRQFSNSRSEMNVSTLELGDSALYLCASSWGVTNTEAFFGQGTRLTVV.

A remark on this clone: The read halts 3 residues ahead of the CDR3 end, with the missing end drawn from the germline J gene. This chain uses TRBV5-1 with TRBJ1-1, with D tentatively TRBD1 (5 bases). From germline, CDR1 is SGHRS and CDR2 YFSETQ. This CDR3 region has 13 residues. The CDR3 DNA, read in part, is TGCGCCAGCAGCTTGGAAGTTATGGGGCGG. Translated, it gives CASSLEVMGR. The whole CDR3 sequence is CASSLEVMGRAFF. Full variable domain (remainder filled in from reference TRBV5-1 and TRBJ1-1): KAGVTQTPRYLIKTRGQQVTLSCSPISGHRSVSWYQQTPGQGLQFLFEYFSETQRNKGNFPGRFSGRQFSNSRSEMNVSTLELGDSALYLCASSLEVMGRAFFGQGTRLTVV.

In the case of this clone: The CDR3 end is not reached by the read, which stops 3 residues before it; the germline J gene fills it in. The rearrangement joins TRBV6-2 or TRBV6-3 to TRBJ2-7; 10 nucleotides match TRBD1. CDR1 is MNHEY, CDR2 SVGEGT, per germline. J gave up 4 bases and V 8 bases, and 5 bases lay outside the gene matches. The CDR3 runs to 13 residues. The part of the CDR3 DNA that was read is TGTGCCAGCGGGACAGGGGAACAATACGAG. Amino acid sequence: CASGTGEQYE. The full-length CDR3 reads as CASGTGEQYEQYF.

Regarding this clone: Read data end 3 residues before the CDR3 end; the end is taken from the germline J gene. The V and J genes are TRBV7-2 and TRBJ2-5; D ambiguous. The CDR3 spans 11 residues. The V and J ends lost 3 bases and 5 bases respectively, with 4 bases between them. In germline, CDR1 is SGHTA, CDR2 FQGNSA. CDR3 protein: CASSFSETQYF. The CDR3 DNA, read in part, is TGTGCCAGCAGCTTTAGTGAGACC.

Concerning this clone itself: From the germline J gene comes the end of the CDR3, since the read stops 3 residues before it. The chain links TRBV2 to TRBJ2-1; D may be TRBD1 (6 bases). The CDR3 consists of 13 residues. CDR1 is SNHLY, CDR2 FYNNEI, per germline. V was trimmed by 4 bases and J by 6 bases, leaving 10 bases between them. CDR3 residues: CASSGTEFNEQFF. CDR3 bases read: TGTGCCAGCAGTGGGACAGAATTCAATGAG.

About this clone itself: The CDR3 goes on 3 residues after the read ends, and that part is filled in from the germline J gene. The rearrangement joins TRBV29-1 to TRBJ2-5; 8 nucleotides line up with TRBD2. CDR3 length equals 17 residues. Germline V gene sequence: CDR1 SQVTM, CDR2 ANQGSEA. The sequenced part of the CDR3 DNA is TGCAGCGTTGAAGATGTTGGAACTAGCGGAAGCACAGATACC. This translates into CSVEDVGTSGSTDT. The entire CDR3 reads CSVEDVGTSGSTDTQYF.

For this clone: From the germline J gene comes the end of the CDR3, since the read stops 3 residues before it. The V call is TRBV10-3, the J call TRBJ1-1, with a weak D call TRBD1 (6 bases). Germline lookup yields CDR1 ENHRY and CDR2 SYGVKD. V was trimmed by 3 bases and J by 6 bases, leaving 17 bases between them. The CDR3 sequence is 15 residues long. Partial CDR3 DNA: TGTGCCATCAGTGACCCGACAGGAGTTGGAGCTGAA. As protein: CAISDPTGVGAE. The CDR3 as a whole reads CAISDPTGVGAEAFF.

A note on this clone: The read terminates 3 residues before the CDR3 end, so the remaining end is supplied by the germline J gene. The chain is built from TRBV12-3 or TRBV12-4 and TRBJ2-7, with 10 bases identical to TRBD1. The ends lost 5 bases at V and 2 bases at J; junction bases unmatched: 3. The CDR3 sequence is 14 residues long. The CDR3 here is CASSLDRGAYEQYF. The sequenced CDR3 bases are TGTGCCAGCAGTCTGGACAGGGGGGCCTACGAG.

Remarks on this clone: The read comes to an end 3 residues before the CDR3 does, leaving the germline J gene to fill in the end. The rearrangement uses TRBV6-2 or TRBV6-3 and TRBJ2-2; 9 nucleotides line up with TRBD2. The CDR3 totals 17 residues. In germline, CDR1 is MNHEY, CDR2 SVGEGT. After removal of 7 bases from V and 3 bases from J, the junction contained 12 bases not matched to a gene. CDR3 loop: CASTNPSGIGYTGELFF. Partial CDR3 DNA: TGTGCCAGCACCAACCCTAGCGGGATCGGGTACACCGGGGAG.

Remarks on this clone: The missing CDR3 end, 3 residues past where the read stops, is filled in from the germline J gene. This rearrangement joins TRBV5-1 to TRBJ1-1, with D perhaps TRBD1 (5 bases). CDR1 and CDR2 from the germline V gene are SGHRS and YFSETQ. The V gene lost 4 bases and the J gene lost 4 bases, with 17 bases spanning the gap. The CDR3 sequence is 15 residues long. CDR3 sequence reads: CASSPAGQGSTEAFF. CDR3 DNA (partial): TGCGCCAGCAGCCCAGCGGGCCAGGGAAGCACTGAA.

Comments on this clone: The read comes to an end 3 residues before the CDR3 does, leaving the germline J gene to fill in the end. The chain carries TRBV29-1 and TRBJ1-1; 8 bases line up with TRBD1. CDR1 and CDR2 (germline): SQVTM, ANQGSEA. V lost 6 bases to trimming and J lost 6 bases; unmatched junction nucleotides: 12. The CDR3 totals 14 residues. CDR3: CSVSRTGRGSEAFF. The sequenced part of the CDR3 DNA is TGCAGCGTGAGCCGGACAGGGCGAGGGTCTGAA.

Partial CDR3 DNA: TGTGCCAGCAGTGATTATCGAATGAACACCGGGGATACG. It codes for CASSDYRMNTGDT. In full, the CDR3 reads CASSDYRMNTGDTQYF. The chain employs TRBV6-1 and TRBJ2-3; D unclear. The CDR3 end falls 3 residues outside the read, so it is completed with the germline J gene. The germline CDR1 and CDR2 sequences are MNHNS and SASEGT. The CDR3 runs to 16 residues. The V end was cut by 3 bases, the J end by 6 bases, with 19 bases between.